This T cell receptor beta chain derives from a study of cytomegalovirus exposure and HLA in healthy donors. The method was immunoSEQ multiplex PCR; TCRdb's version includes in-frame clones alone and lacks a portion of them. The sample lists 100,000 to 130,000 clones; approximately 96% were seen once. Germline V CDR1 and CDR2: SNHLY, FYNNEI. V was shortened by 9 bases and J by 0 bases, with 14 bases between the two germline ends. CDR3 length: 14 residues. This clone was seen once. The clonotype originates from a woman between 18 and 29 years old in good health and CMV-seronegative. Sequenced material: PBMCs. The chain has TRBV2 and TRBJ1-1; no clear D. The DNA of the CDR3 is TGTGCCAGTGCTCATCGGGATGTGAACACTGAAGCTTTCTTT. Its translation is CASAHRDVNTEAFF.